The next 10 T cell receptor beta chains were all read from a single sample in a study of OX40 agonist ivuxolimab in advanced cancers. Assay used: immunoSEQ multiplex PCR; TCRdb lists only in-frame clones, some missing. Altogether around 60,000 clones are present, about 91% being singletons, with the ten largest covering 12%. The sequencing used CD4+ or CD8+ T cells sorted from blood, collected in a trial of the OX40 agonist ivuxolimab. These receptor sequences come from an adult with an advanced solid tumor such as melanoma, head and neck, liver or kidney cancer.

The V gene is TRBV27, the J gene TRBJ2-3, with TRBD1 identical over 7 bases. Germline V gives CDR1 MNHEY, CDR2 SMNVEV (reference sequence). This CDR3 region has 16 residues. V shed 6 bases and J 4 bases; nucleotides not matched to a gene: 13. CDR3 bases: TGTGCCAGCAGCCAAGAGGGACAGTTAGGCGCAGATACGCAGTATTTT. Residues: CASSQEGQLGADTQYF.

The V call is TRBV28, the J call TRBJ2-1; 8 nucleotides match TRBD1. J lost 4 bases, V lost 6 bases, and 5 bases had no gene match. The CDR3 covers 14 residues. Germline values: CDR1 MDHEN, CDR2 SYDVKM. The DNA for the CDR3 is TGTGCCAGCAGCACGCGACAGGGGTACAATGAGCAGTTCTTC. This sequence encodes CASSTRQGYNEQFF.

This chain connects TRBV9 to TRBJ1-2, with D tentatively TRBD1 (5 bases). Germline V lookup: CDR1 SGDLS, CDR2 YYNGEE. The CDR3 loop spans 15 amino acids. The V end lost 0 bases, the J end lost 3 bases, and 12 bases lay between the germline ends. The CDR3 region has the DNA TGTGCCAGCAGCGTAGTGAGGGAAGGGGACTATGGCTACACCTTC. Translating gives CASSVVREGDYGYTF. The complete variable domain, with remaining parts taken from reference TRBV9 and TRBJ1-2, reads DSGVTQTPKHLITATGQRVTLRCSPRSGDLSVYWYQQSLDQGLQFLIQYYNGEERAKGNILERFSAQQFPDLHSELNLSSLELGDSALYFCASSVVREGDYGYTFGSGTRLTVV.

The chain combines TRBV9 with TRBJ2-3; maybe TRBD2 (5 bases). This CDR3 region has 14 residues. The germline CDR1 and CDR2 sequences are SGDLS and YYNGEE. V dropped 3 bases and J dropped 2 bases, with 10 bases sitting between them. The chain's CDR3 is CASSGWGDTDTQYF. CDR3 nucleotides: TGTGCCAGCAGCGGTTGGGGAGACACAGATACGCAGTATTTT.

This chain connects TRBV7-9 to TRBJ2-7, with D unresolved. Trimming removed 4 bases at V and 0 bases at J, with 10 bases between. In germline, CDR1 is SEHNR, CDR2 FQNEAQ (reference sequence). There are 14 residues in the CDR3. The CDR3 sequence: CASSWLDRSYEQYF. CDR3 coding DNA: TGTGCCAGCAGCTGGTTGGACCGCTCCTACGAGCAGTACTTC.

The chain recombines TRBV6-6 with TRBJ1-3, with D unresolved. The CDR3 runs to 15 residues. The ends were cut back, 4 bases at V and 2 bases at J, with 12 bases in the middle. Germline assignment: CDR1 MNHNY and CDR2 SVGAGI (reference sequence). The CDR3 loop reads CASSFVQPTGNTIYF. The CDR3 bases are TGTGCCAGCAGTTTCGTACAGCCGACTGGAAACACCATATATTTT.

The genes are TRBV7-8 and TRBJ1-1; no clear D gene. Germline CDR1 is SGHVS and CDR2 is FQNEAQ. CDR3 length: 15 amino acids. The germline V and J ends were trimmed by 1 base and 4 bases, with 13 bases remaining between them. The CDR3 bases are TGTGCCAGCAGCTTAGGCACATCGTTCGGCACTGAAGCTTTCTTT. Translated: CASSLGTSFGTEAFF.

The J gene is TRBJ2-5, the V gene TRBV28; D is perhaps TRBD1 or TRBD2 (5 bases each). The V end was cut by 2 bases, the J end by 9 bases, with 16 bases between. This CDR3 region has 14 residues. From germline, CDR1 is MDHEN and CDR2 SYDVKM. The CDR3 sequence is CASSLIIGAPAQYF. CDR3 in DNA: TGTGCCAGCAGTTTAATCATCGGGGCCCCAGCCCAGTACTTC.

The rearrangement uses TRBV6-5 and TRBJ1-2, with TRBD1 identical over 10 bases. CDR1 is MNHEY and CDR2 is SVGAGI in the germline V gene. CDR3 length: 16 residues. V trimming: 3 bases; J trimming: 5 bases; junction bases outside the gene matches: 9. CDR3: CASSYSYGQGGYGYTF. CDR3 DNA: TGTGCCAGCAGTTATTCCTACGGACAGGGGGGTTATGGCTACACCTTC.

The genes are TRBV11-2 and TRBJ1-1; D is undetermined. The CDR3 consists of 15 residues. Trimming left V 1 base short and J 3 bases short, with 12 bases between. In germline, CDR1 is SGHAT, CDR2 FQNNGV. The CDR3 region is CASSLGQYGHTEAFF. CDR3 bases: TGTGCCAGCAGCTTAGGCCAGTATGGGCACACTGAAGCTTTCTTT.